Shown below are 7 T cell receptor beta chains from a single sample sequenced in a study of shared clonotypes between healthy human individuals. Only in-frame clones appear in the TCRdb table, and some are missing; sequencing was by immunoSEQ multiplex PCR. The sample contains more than 1 million clones, approximately 80% of which appear only once. The sequencing sample was made of memory CD4+ T cells from PBMCs. Documented subset: CD45RA-negative fraction. The receptor source for this set is a man aged 18 to 30 in good health. Some clones in this sample may be carry-over from other donors' samples.

The chain recombines TRBV27 with TRBJ1-5, with D possibly TRBD1 on 6 matching bases. CDR3 size: 15 residues. V was clipped by 4 bases and J by 11 bases, with 21 bases between them. From germline, CDR1 is MNHEY and CDR2 SMNVEV (reference sequence). Written as DNA, the CDR3 is TGTGCCAGCAGTTCCTCGGGGAGGGGGATCATGGCCCAGCATTTT. This gives the protein CASSSSGRGIMAQHF.

The chain uses TRBV28 and TRBJ2-3; tentatively, D is TRBD2 (5 bases). This CDR3 comprises 15 residues. Per germline, CDR1 MDHEN and CDR2 SYDVKM. V was clipped by 5 bases and J by 2 bases, with 14 bases between them. The CDR3 DNA sequence: TGTGCCAGCAGTCCGAGGGTTGCGCTCACAGATACGCAGTATTTT. Translation gives CASSPRVALTDTQYF. Supplemented by reference TRBV28 and TRBJ2-3, the full variable domain reads DVKVTQSSRYLVKRTGEKVFLECVQDMDHENMFWYRQDPGLGLRLIYFSYDVKMKEKGDIPEGYSVSREKKERFSLILESASTNQTSMYLCASSPRVALTDTQYFGPGTRLTVL.

The chain couples TRBV11-2 to TRBJ2-7; no reliable D call. CDR1 SGHAT and CDR2 FQNNGV come from the germline V gene. Trimming stripped 2 bases from V and 2 bases from J, with 10 bases between. The CDR3 length is 14 residues. Here the CDR3 DNA reads TGTGCCAGCAGCTTATCGGGCCGAGCCTACGAGCAGTACTTC. Translating gives CASSLSGRAYEQYF.

The J gene is TRBJ2-5, the V gene TRBV7-2, with TRBD2 matching over 12 bases. The DNA end lines up better with TRBJ2-7; the J call may be wrong. Per the germline V gene, CDR1 is SGHTA and CDR2 is FQGNSA. CDR3 size: 14 residues. CDR3 coding DNA: TGTGCCAGCGGTAGACTAGCGGGAGTGAGCGAGCAGTACTTC. Protein product: CASGRLAGVSEQYF.

CDR3 bases: TGTGCCAGCTCACGGACGACAGGGAGTAATGAAAAACTGTTTTTT. Protein sequence: CASSRTTGSNEKLFF. The chain combines TRBV18 with TRBJ1-4, with TRBD1 matching over 7 bases. Germline trimming cut 4 bases from V and 4 bases from J; bases unmatched to any gene: 6. Germline CDR1 and CDR2: KGHSH and LQKENI. The CDR3 is made up of 15 amino acids.

This rearrangement joins TRBV7-2 to TRBJ2-1; 7 positions agree with TRBD2. The CDR3 sequence is 16 residues long. In germline, CDR1 is SGHTA, CDR2 FQGNSA. The V and J ends lost 5 bases and 13 bases, in that order; junction bases with no gene match: 20. The CDR3: CASSRQPSGSTHVQFF. The CDR3 DNA sequence: TGTGCCAGCAGCCGGCAACCTAGCGGCTCAACGCACGTACAGTTCTTC.

This rearrangement joins TRBV28 to TRBJ1-2; D might be TRBD1 (5 bases). The V and J ends lost 8 bases and 2 bases respectively, with 12 bases between them. CDR3 size: 13 residues. Germline V gene sequence: CDR1 MDHEN, CDR2 SYDVKM. The CDR3 DNA sequence: TGTGCCAGCGGATCTGGGACGAACTATGGCTACACCTTC. Protein: CASGSGTNYGYTF.